The 24 T cell receptor beta chains below were found in one sample sequenced in a study of CD8+CD57+ T cells in acquired aplastic anemia. Researchers used genomic DNA as the template to profile TCR beta VDJ and CDR3. Via MiXCR, TCRdb re-called the reads, giving one row per CDR3 protein. The table has about 130,000 distinct CDR3 sequences, 48% seen once. Sequencing input: sorted CD4+, CD8+, or CD8+CD57+ T cells (not recorded which) from PBMCs. Receptor source: a human donor in good health, serving as a control.

The chain couples TRBV11-2 to TRBJ1-5; D not certain. Looked up from germline, CDR1 is SGHAT and CDR2 is FQNNGV. This CDR3 is built from 15 residues. Trimming left V 0 bases short and J 3 bases short, with 9 bases between. The CDR3: CASSLEAANNQPQHF. The CDR3 DNA follows: TGTGCCAGCAGCTTAGAGGCTGCGAACAATCAGCCCCAGCATTTT.

This clonotype occurred many times. The chain uses TRBV19 and TRBJ1-5; TRBD1 matches at 9 bases. Per the germline V gene, CDR1 is LNHDA and CDR2 is SQIVND (reference sequence). The CDR3 is 15 amino acids. V shed 5 bases and J 6 bases; nucleotides not matched to a gene: 8. The CDR3 sequence is CASSLSGTGSQPQHF. The CDR3 nucleotides are TGTGCCAGTAGTCTGTCCGGGACAGGGAGTCAGCCCCAGCATTTT.

This clonotype was observed once. The chain links TRBV25-1 to TRBJ1-6; tentatively, D is TRBD1 (6 bases). Trimming stripped 6 bases from V and 8 bases from J, with 8 bases between. Germline lookup yields CDR1 MGHDK and CDR2 SYGVNS. The CDR3 contains 12 residues. The CDR3 coding sequence is TGTGCCAGCAGGGACAGCTATTCACCCCTCCACTTT. It specifies CASRDSYSPLHF.

The chain combines TRBV19 with TRBJ2-7, with 9 bases that match TRBD1. This CDR3 comprises 12 residues. Trimming removed 9 bases from V and 4 bases from J; junction bases left unmatched: 4. CDR1 and CDR2 from the germline V gene are LNHDA and SQIVND (reference sequence). The DNA of the CDR3 is TGTGCCAGCAGGACAGGGGCGTACGAGCAGTACTTC. This codes for CASRTGAYEQYF.

This clonotype has ten or more counts. V gene TRBV7-2 combines with J gene TRBJ1-3, with D possibly TRBD1 on 5 matching bases. This CDR3 is built from 16 residues. Per the germline V gene, CDR1 is SGHTA and CDR2 is FQGNSA. V was trimmed by 5 bases and J by 2 bases, leaving 16 bases between them. The CDR3 loop reads CASSPGGARAGNTIYF. The CDR3 DNA follows: TGTGCCAGCAGCCCAGGAGGGGCCAGGGCTGGAAACACCATATATTTT.

The gene calls are TRBV7-3 and TRBJ2-5; 8 nucleotides align to TRBD2. J lost 3 bases, V lost 5 bases, and 5 bases had no gene match. This CDR3 has 14 amino acids. Germline V gene sequence: CDR1 SGHTA, CDR2 FQGTGA. Here the CDR3 reads CASSRGGAEETQYF. Here the CDR3 DNA reads TGTGCCAGCAGCCGGGGGGGGGCAGAAGAGACCCAGTACTTC.

The chain combines TRBV9 with TRBJ1-6; 7 bases line up with TRBD1. After removal of 4 bases from V and 9 bases from J, the junction contained 4 bases not matched to a gene. The CDR3 covers 13 residues. Germline V gene lookup returns CDR1 SGDLS and CDR2 YYNGEE. The CDR3 spells CASSSNRGSPLHF. The DNA of the CDR3 is TGTGCCAGCAGCTCCAACAGGGGTTCACCCCTCCACTTT.

This clonotype was recorded many times. The chain has TRBV12-3 or TRBV12-4 and TRBJ2-2; D perhaps matches TRBD1 (6 bases). The germline V and J ends were trimmed by 8 bases and 3 bases, with 25 bases remaining between them. The CDR3 sequence is 18 residues long. CDR3 sequence reads: CASRALGGRTWDTGELFF. In nucleotides, the CDR3 is TGTGCCAGCCGTGCCCTAGGGGGACGAACATGGGACACCGGGGAGCTGTTTTTT.

This chain uses TRBV20-1 with TRBJ2-3; TRBD2 agrees at 7 bases. CDR1 DFQATT and CDR2 SNEGSKA come from the germline V gene (reference sequence). The CDR3 extends over 16 amino acids. V was pared by 1 base and J by 3 bases, with 10 bases of the junction left unmatched. The CDR3 DNA reads as TGCAGTGCTAGAGCCCCGGGAGGCCCAGGAACAGATACGCAGTATTTT. Translated, it gives CSARAPGGPGTDTQYF.

Remarks on this clonotype: This clone may be a read error of a much larger clone one base away. Because the CDR3 is missing its conserved closing phenylalanine or tryptophan, this is likely a read error. The chain couples TRBV3-1 to TRBJ2-3; D is ambiguous. Trimming pared 1 base from V and 0 bases from J, leaving 11 bases between. This CDR3 has 16 residues. The germline V gene has CDR1 LGHDT and CDR2 YNNKEL (reference sequence). The CDR3 loop reads CASSQGLAESTDTQYS. CDR3 DNA sequence: TGTGCCAGCAGCCAAGGGCTCGCGGAGAGCACAGATACGCAGTATTCT.

This chain links TRBV15 with TRBJ1-5; D remains ambiguous. The V gene lost 5 bases and the J gene lost 4 bases, with 9 bases spanning the gap. Germline V gene lookup returns CDR1 LNHNV and CDR2 YYDKDF (reference sequence). This CDR3 has 13 amino acids. CDR3 residues: CATSLGRNQPQHF. The CDR3 DNA is TGTGCCACCAGCTTAGGTCGGAATCAGCCCCAGCATTTT.

The rearrangement links TRBV10-3 to TRBJ2-3; 13 nucleotides align to TRBD2. V shed 6 bases and J 11 bases; nucleotides not matched to a gene: 11. This CDR3 is built from 15 residues. The germline V gene has CDR1 ENHRY and CDR2 SYGVKD. The CDR3 loop reads CAISMTSGGSDVQYF. The CDR3 DNA sequence: TGTGCCATCAGCATGACTAGCGGGGGGTCAGATGTGCAGTATTTT.

In this sample, this clonotype is medium-sized. This chain uses TRBV7-2 with TRBJ2-2; the D is unclear. In germline, CDR1 is SGHTA, CDR2 FQGNSA. The CDR3 is 13 amino acids. The ends were cut back, 3 bases at V and 6 bases at J, with 8 bases in the middle. Here the CDR3 reads CASSFHGSGELFF. CDR3 coding DNA: TGTGCCAGCAGCTTTCACGGATCCGGGGAGCTGTTTTTT.

This clonotype was counted ten times or more. This chain joins TRBV5-1 and TRBJ2-7; D possibly matches TRBD1 or TRBD2 (5 bases each). Germline CDR1 is SGHRS and CDR2 is YFSETQ. V dropped 0 bases and J dropped 6 bases, with 16 bases sitting between them. This CDR3 has 15 amino acids. The CDR3 protein is CASSLVVGGMGEQYF. The CDR3 coding sequence is TGCGCCAGCAGCTTGGTAGTTGGGGGAATGGGCGAGCAGTACTTC.

CDR3 residues: CASSLSGPVNQPQHF. The CDR3 DNA is TGTGCCAGCAGCTTGAGCGGACCCGTCAATCAGCCCCAGCATTTT. V is TRBV5-6 and J is TRBJ1-5; D call uncertain. CDR1 is SGHDT, CDR2 YYEEEE, per germline. The CDR3 has 15 residues. V lost 1 base and J lost 3, with 11 bases in between.

This clonotype was seen once. The V gene is TRBV19, the J gene TRBJ1-1; maybe TRBD1 (6 bases). This CDR3 has 12 amino acids. Trimming removed 5 bases from V and 7 bases from J, with 11 bases in between. The germline gives CDR1 LNHDA, CDR2 SQIVND (reference sequence). The CDR3 protein is CASSWRQDEAFF. The DNA of the CDR3 is TGTGCCAGTAGTTGGAGACAGGATGAAGCTTTCTTT.

The table lists this clonotype with many counts. This chain uses TRBV6-1 with TRBJ2-5; 7 bases map to TRBD1. The CDR3 covers 17 residues. V was clipped by 2 bases and J by 5 bases; unmatched bases: 14. The germline gives CDR1 MNHNS, CDR2 SASEGT. The CDR3 region is CASSEYQGVGGQETQYF. The CDR3 DNA sequence: TGTGCCAGCAGTGAATATCAGGGGGTTGGGGGTCAGGAGACCCAGTACTTC.

This clonotype was seen many times. The chain recombines TRBV19 with TRBJ1-1; TRBD1 aligns across 8 bases. This CDR3 has 15 residues. The germline CDR1 and CDR2 sequences are LNHDA and SQIVND (reference sequence). The V segment lost 5 bases and the J segment 1 base; nucleotides outside the gene matches: 6. Written as DNA, the CDR3 is TGTGCCAGTAGTGACCCCGGGACAGGGAACACTGAAGCTTTCTTT. This gives the protein CASSDPGTGNTEAFF.

The rearrangement links TRBV25-1 to TRBJ2-7; a weak D match, TRBD1 (6 bases). Per germline, CDR1 MGHDK and CDR2 SYGVNS. V was clipped by 6 bases and J by 2 bases, with 14 bases between them. The CDR3 has 14 amino acids. CDR3 protein: CASRRWGPTYEQYF. CDR3 in DNA: TGTGCCAGCAGACGGTGGGGGCCCACCTACGAGCAGTACTTC.

This clonotype was detected once. V is TRBV29-1 and J is TRBJ1-2; a possible D gene is TRBD1 (5 bases). Germline V gene sequence: CDR1 SQVTM, CDR2 ANQGSEA. The CDR3 runs to 13 residues. For the CDR3, the DNA is TGCAGGGTCGGGGGGATGATAAACTATGGCTACACCTTC. It encodes CRVGGMINYGYTF.

This clonotype showed up just a few times. The V gene is TRBV19, the J gene TRBJ2-5; unclear D gene. Germline-derived CDR1 and CDR2 are LNHDA and SQIVND (reference sequence). V was pared by 4 bases and J by 4 bases, with 13 bases between. CDR3 length equals 14 residues. The CDR3 loop reads CASSRWGRAETQYF. In DNA, the CDR3 is TGTGCCAGTAGTAGATGGGGAAGGGCAGAGACCCAGTACTTC. Full variable domain (remainder filled in from reference TRBV19 and TRBJ2-5): DGGITQSPKYLFRKEGQNVTLSCEQNLNHDAMYWYRQDPGQGLRLIYYSQIVNDFQKGDIAEGYSVSREKKESFPLTVTSAQKNPTAFYLCASSRWGRAETQYFGPGTRLLVL.

V is TRBV2 and J is TRBJ2-5; TRBD2 agrees at 14 bases. The J segment lost 4 bases and the V segment lost 5 bases, leaving 6 bases of the junction unmatched. The CDR3 has 16 residues. CDR1 and CDR2 from the germline V gene are SNHLY and FYNNEI. CDR3 region: CASSYRGLAGGETQYF. The CDR3, as DNA: TGTGCCAGCAGTTACCGAGGACTAGCGGGGGGAGAGACCCAGTACTTC.

This clonotype has a handful of counts. The chain joins TRBV27 to TRBJ2-5; TRBD2 matches 9 bases. The V gene end was trimmed by 4 bases and the J gene end by 7 bases; junction bases not matched to a gene: 16. The germline V gene has CDR1 MNHEY and CDR2 SMNVEV (reference sequence). The CDR3 runs 17 residues. The CDR3 nucleotides are TGTGCCAGCAGTTCTCTTAGCGGGGGAGCCGCCAAGGGGACCCAGTACTTC. Translated: CASSSLSGGAAKGTQYF.

The CDR3 loop is CASSFWDRDTDTQYF. In DNA form, the CDR3 reads TGTGCCAGCAGCTTCTGGGACAGGGACACAGATACGCAGTATTTT. The rearrangement joins TRBV5-6 to TRBJ2-3, with TRBD1 matching over 9 bases. There are 15 residues in the CDR3. Per the germline V gene, CDR1 is SGHDT and CDR2 is YYEEEE. V trimming: 2 bases; J trimming: 2 bases; junction bases outside the gene matches: 3.